The entry below gives a single T cell receptor (beta chain) sequence along with its context. The sample is drawn from a study of cytomegalovirus exposure and HLA in healthy donors. In the PCR, 60 Vbeta and 13 Jbeta primers were used. This table comes from immunoSEQ multiplex PCR, and its TCRdb copy is limited to in-frame clones, with some not included. This sample has roughly 150,000 clones, with almost 80% found just once. From germline, CDR1 is GTSNPN and CDR2 SVGIG (reference sequence). Unmatched junction bases numbered 4, after V lost 2 bases and J lost 6 bases. This CDR3 is 14 amino acids long. V gene TRBV30 combines with J gene TRBJ2-3, with 11 bases identical to TRBD2. The sample taken for sequencing was PBMCs. The TCR comes from a male donor in good health and CMV-seronegative. The CDR3 is CAWSLAGGPDTQYF. The CDR3 coding sequence is TGTGCCTGGAGTTTAGCGGGGGGGCCCGATACGCAGTATTTT. Full variable domain (outside the CDR3, taken from reference TRBV30 and TRBJ2-3): SQTIHQWPATLVQPVGSPLSLECTVEGTSNPNLYWYRQAAGRGLQLLFYSVGIGQISSEVPQNLSASRPQDRQFILSSKKLLLSDSGFYLCAWSLAGGPDTQYFGPGTRLTVL.